The rows below give T cell receptor beta chains drawn from one sample of a study of blood T cell repertoires in COVID-19. Method: immunoSEQ multiplex PCR; TCRdb's copy keeps in-frame clones and lacks some. The sample carries roughly 80,000 clones, roughly four fifths recorded once. Sequencing was done on a sample of peripheral blood. The source is a human donor in a cohort sampled during active COVID-19. Both conserved end residues are part of each CDR3. A D gene is named only where the DNA matches it firmly. Clone size appears in some rows only: once, few, many, or a class for an expanded clone.

. | TRBJ2-3 | . | TRBV7-2 | CASSLRVGGYSTDTQYF | TGTGCCAGCAGCTTACGAGTGGGCGGGTATAGCACAGATACGCAGTATTTT
. | TRBJ1-2 | . | TRBV28 | CASSSPGALAYGYTF | TGTGCCAGCAGTTCCCCAGGGGCCTTGGCCTATGGCTACACCTTC
TRBD2 | TRBJ2-5 | once | TRBV3-1/TRBV3-2 | CASSQSGGASKTQYF | TGTGCCAGCAGCCAATCCGGGGGGGCCTCGAAGACCCAGTACTTC
TRBD2 | TRBJ2-2 | . | TRBV5-1 | CASSLLAGYTGELFF | TGCGCCAGCAGCTTGTTAGCGGGGTACACCGGGGAGCTGTTTTTT
. | TRBJ1-1 | . | TRBV28 | CASIWAPNTEAFF | TGTGCCAGCATATGGGCACCGAACACTGAAGCTTTCTTT
TRBD1 | TRBJ1-2 | . | TRBV5-6 | CASSVVGPGQGAPYGYTF | TGTGCCAGCAGCGTTGTGGGTCCTGGACAGGGTGCTCCCTATGGCTACACCTTC
. | TRBJ1-2 | . | TRBV5-4 | CASSLVQEINYGYTF | TGTGCCAGCAGCTTGGTACAGGAGATTAACTATGGCTACACCTTC
. | TRBJ2-5 | . | TRBV2 | CASRDTGQETQYF | TGTGCCAGCAGGGATACAGGGCAAGAGACCCAGTACTTC
. | TRBJ2-7 | . | TRBV9 | CASSSPGVPYEQYF | TGTGCCAGCAGCTCCCCAGGTGTCCCCTACGAGCAGTACTTC
TRBD2 | TRBJ2-3 | . | TRBV18 | CASSPGLVRTDTQYF | TGTGCCAGCTCACCCGGACTAGTACGCACAGATACGCAGTATTTT
TRBD1 | TRBJ1-3 | . | TRBV28 | CASSPPRDRGRNTIYF | TGTGCCAGCAGTCCACCCCGGGACAGGGGTAGAAACACCATATATTTT
. | TRBJ2-3 | . | TRBV5-1 | CASRIGVEADTQYF | TGCGCCAGCAGAATAGGGGTAGAGGCAGATACGCAGTATTTT
TRBD1 | TRBJ2-3 | . | TRBV11-3 | CASSEQGAGTDTQYF | TGTGCCAGCAGCGAACAGGGGGCAGGCACAGATACGCAGTATTTT
TRBD1 | TRBJ1-4 | once | TRBV5-1 | CASSPGQEYEKLFF | TGCGCCAGCAGCCCGGGACAGGAATATGAAAAACTGTTTTTT
. | TRBJ1-2 | . | TRBV7-2 | CASSLGAGYGYTF | TGTGCCAGCAGCTTGGGGGCAGGCTATGGCTACACCTTC
TRBD1 | TRBJ1-4 | . | TRBV15 | CATSTGQGDGEKLFF | TGTGCCACCAGCACCGGACAGGGGGATGGGGAAAAACTGTTTTTT
TRBD1 | TRBJ1-1 | . | TRBV12-3/TRBV12-4 | CASSYRGSTEAFF | TGTGCCAGCAGTTACAGGGGTAGCACTGAAGCTTTCTTT
TRBD1 | TRBJ1-2 | . | TRBV6-5 | CASSPDRGWYGYTF | TGTGCCAGCAGCCCCGACAGGGGCTGGTATGGCTACACCTTC
. | TRBJ1-6 | few | TRBV3-1/TRBV3-2 | CASSQLVNSPLHF | TGTGCCAGCAGCCAATTAGTCAATTCACCCCTCCACTTT
TRBD2 | TRBJ2-3 | . | TRBV7-2 | CASSFRLAGGLTDTQYF | TGTGCCAGCAGCTTTCGACTAGCGGGGGGGCTCACAGATACGCAGTATTTT
. | TRBJ1-2 | . | TRBV14 | CASSLLGSGGGYGYTF | TGTGCCAGCAGCCTCTTGGGGTCAGGCGGGGGTTATGGCTACACCTTC
. | TRBJ1-1 | once | TRBV4-2 | CASSQGRQKVNTEAFF | TGTGCCAGCAGCCAAGGTAGACAGAAAGTCAACACTGAAGCTTTCTTT
. | TRBJ2-7 | few | TRBV2 | CASSGPQGMEQYF | TGTGCCAGCAGTGGCCCACAGGGTATGGAGCAGTACTTC
. | TRBJ1-5 | . | TRBV6-5 | CASKSDIRSNQPQHF | TGTGCCAGCAAGTCGGACATTCGAAGCAATCAGCCCCAGCATTTT
. | TRBJ2-1 | . | TRBV2 | CASSDWGRVRNEQFF | TGTGCCAGCAGTGACTGGGGCCGCGTACGGAATGAGCAGTTCTTC
. | TRBJ1-2 | few | TRBV4-1 | CASSPVGPSAGYTF | TGCGCCAGCAGCCCTGTGGGGCCGTCGGCTGGCTACACCTTC
TRBD1 | TRBJ1-4 | . | TRBV18 | CASSPDRVTNEKLFF | TGTGCCAGCTCACCCGACAGGGTAACTAATGAAAAACTGTTTTTT
TRBD2 | TRBJ2-3 | large | TRBV24-1 | CATSDWTASGGLEPSTDTQYF | TGTGCCACCAGTGATTGGACGGCTAGCGGGGGGCTAGAACCTAGCACAGATACGCAGTATTTT
TRBD1 | TRBJ1-1 | . | TRBV29-1 | CSGEQGGNTEAFF | TGCAGCGGGGAACAGGGGGGGAACACTGAAGCTTTCTTT
TRBD2 | TRBJ2-3 | . | TRBV7-2 | CASSLVSAGTMTWADTQYF | TGTGCCAGCAGCTTAGTTTCAGCGGGGACGATGACTTGGGCAGATACGCAGTATTTT
. | TRBJ1-4 | . | TRBV18 | CASSSGTTATNEKLFF | TGTGCCAGCTCCTCCGGGACAACTGCAACTAATGAAAAACTGTTTTTT
TRBD2 | TRBJ2-1 | . | TRBV28 | CASSSGTSGGPEGFF | TGTGCCAGCAGTTCTGGGACTAGCGGGGGCCCTGAGGGGTTCTTC
. | TRBJ1-2 | few | TRBV27 | CASSLWAGDNYGYTF | TGTGCCAGCAGTTTATGGGCAGGGGATAACTATGGCTACACCTTC
. | TRBJ1-2 | . | TRBV28 | CASQTSNYGYTF | TGTGCCAGCCAAACTTCTAACTATGGCTACACCTTC
TRBD1 | TRBJ2-7 | few | TRBV25-1 | CASGTGGYEQYF | TGTGCCTCCGGGACAGGGGGTTACGAGCAGTACTTC
. | TRBJ2-2 | once | TRBV28 | CASRRDSGELFF | TGTGCCAGCAGACGGGACTCCGGGGAGCTGTTTTTT